A selection of T cell receptor beta chains follows, all from one sample in a study of early T cells in non-severe SARS-CoV-2 infection. TCRdb ran MiXCR on the 5' RACE reads and lists one entry per CDR3 protein. Seen here are roughly 100,000 distinct CDR3 sequences, around 13% observed once, and the top ten hold approximately 6%. The source material was whole blood. Source of these receptors: an adult who was a healthcare worker with PCR-confirmed SARS-CoV-2 infection or an uninfected control (not recorded which). CDR3s leave out the opening cysteine and the closing phenylalanine or tryptophan. D genes are given only for firm matches. Not all rows give a size; the values are once, few, many and, for expanded clones, a class.

clone_size,cdr3_length,d_call,j_call,v_call,cdr3_aa
.,14,.,TRBJ2-1,TRBV15,ATSRPFSGGGNEQF
.,14,TRBD1,TRBJ2-2,TRBV12-3/TRBV12-4,ASVPGQGLDTGELF
many,12,TRBD2,TRBJ2-7,TRBV20-1,SALISSGRREQY
many,11,.,TRBJ2-1,TRBV20-1,SAPLGRGNEQF
few,12,.,TRBJ2-1,TRBV2,ASLVGETYNEQF
many,15,TRBD2,TRBJ2-2,TRBV15,ATSRAGGRGNTGELF
many,14,.,TRBJ2-2,TRBV7-3,ASSLSGRSNTGELF
.,11,.,TRBJ2-7,TRBV20-1,SASSGLQYEQY
.,16,TRBD2,TRBJ2-2,TRBV28,ASRSQTSGLPNTGELF
few,12,TRBD1,TRBJ1-1,TRBV30,AWRLKTGSTEAF
many,11,TRBD2,TRBJ2-3,TRBV20-1,SAILAETDTQY
few,13,TRBD2,TRBJ2-3,TRBV10-3,AISRGTRDTDTQY
few,10,TRBD1,TRBJ1-2,TRBV7-2,ASSWDSYGYT
few,12,.,TRBJ1-1,TRBV7-2,ASSLPTKNTEAF
many,12,.,TRBJ1-1,TRBV29-1,SVEIDRNSLRAF
few,12,TRBD2,TRBJ2-1,TRBV11-2,ASSLSGGLREQF
.,14,TRBD2,TRBJ2-3,TRBV7-9,ASSFGTSGATDTQY
.,12,TRBD2,TRBJ2-1,TRBV4-3,ASSRGRGDDEQF
many,14,TRBD2,TRBJ2-3,TRBV24-1,ATSETSGRAPDTQY
many,13,.,TRBJ2-1,TRBV19,ASSIIIQNGNEQF
few,13,.,TRBJ1-5,TRBV6-5,ASSYSGGPDQPQH
few,14,.,TRBJ2-1,TRBV27,ASRHERATKGDEQF
many,11,.,TRBJ1-6,TRBV7-2,ASSPAQNSPLH
once,12,.,TRBJ2-1,TRBV7-2,ASNAQGTYNEQF
.,13,.,TRBJ2-7,TRBV28,ASRLARPGVHEQY
many,15,.,TRBJ2-1,TRBV20-1,SARGDFSVSSYNEQF
few,11,.,TRBJ2-7,TRBV29-1,SVSWGSSYEQY
few,11,.,TRBJ1-1,TRBV11-2,ASSAQSRAEAF
.,11,.,TRBJ2-7,TRBV28,ASSFPTAYEQY
.,11,TRBD1,TRBJ2-7,TRBV27,ASSFQGAYEQY
few,13,TRBD2,TRBJ2-3,TRBV27,ASSASSGRTDTQY
few,12,TRBD2,TRBJ2-1,TRBV11-3,ASSLDAGEYEQF
few,11,.,TRBJ1-2,TRBV6-2/TRBV6-3,ASSYAGTYGYT
many,12,.,TRBJ2-2,TRBV7-9,ASRPGVSSGELF
.,11,TRBD1,TRBJ2-4,TRBV5-1,ASSEGTASIQY
.,13,TRBD1,TRBJ2-4,TRBV27,ASSLWPTGKGIQY
.,11,.,TRBJ2-7,TRBV4-1,ASSQVRGFEQY
many,11,.,TRBJ2-5,TRBV7-3,ASSLGVRETQY
.,13,.,TRBJ2-3,TRBV2,AISNRQGSTDTQY
many,13,.,TRBJ2-2,TRBV5-1,ASSLTVSYTGELF
few,13,.,TRBJ2-2,TRBV27,ASSLDRFSSGELF
.,9,.,TRBJ1-1,TRBV2,ASMGTLRAF
few,13,.,TRBJ2-7,TRBV9,ASSPEGSFSYEQY
.,14,TRBD2,TRBJ2-1,TRBV27,ASSPWASGPYNEQF
few,11,.,TRBJ2-1,TRBV27,ASKLAGGNEQF
few,10,TRBD2,TRBJ2-7,TRBV20-1,SVREGTYEQY
.,14,.,TRBJ2-7,TRBV14,ASSQGVGPTGYEQY
.,10,.,TRBJ1-1,TRBV20-1,SASRTGTEAF
many,14,TRBD1,TRBJ2-7,TRBV11-2,ASSPRGQGRAYEQY
few,14,.,TRBJ2-3,TRBV7-8,ASSLGSGLNTDTQY
few,12,TRBD2,TRBJ2-1,TRBV7-9,ASSPRLAGDEQF
few,12,.,TRBJ1-1,TRBV6-6,ASTRAGSNTEAF
.,13,TRBD2,TRBJ2-3,TRBV20-1,SARDWAGGTDTQY
.,14,TRBD1,TRBJ1-5,TRBV6-5,ASSSTGAYSNQPQH
many,12,.,TRBJ1-1,TRBV10-3,AIRSQALNTEAF